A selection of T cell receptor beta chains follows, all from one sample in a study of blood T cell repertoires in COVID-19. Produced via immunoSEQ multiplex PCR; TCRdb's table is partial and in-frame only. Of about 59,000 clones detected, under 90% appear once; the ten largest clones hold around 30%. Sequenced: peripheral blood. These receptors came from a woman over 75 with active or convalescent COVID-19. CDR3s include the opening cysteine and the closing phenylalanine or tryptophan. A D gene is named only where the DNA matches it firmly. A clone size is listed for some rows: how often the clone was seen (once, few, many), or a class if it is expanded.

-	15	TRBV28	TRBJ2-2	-	TGTGCCAGCAGTTTTACACTAGTTAACACCGGGGAGCTGTTTTTT	CASSFTLVNTGELFF
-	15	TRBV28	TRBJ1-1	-	TGTGCCAGCAGTGTGTTTGGGGGGGGCGGCACTGAAGCTTTCTTT	CASSVFGGGGTEAFF
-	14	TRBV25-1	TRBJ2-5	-	TGTGCCAGCAGTGAATTGGGGGGATCGGAGACCCAGTACTTC	CASSELGGSETQYF
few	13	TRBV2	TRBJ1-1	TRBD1	TGTGCCAGCTCGGGACAGTGGAACACTGAAGCTTTCTTT	CASSGQWNTEAFF
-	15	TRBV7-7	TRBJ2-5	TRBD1	TGTGCCAGCAGCCTCGGGACAGGGCGAGGAGAGACCCAGTACTTC	CASSLGTGRGETQYF
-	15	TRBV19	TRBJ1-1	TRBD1	TGTGCCAGTAGTCTAGACGGGACAGGGGGGACTGAAGCTTTCTTT	CASSLDGTGGTEAFF
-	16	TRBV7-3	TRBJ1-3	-	TGTGCCAGCAGCCTAGGTCGGCAGGGTTCCGGAAACACCATATATTTT	CASSLGRQGSGNTIYF
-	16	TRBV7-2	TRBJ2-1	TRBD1	TGTGCCAGCAGCATTTCGGGACAGGGGTATGGGAATGAGCAGTTCTTC	CASSISGQGYGNEQFF
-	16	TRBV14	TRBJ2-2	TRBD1	TGTGCCAGCACCCAGGGGGCTCTTTTAAACACCGGGGAGCTGTTTTTT	CASTQGALLNTGELFF
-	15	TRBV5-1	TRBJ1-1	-	TGCGCCAGCAGCACGTCAGGGGCCGTGAACACTGAAGCTTTCTTT	CASSTSGAVNTEAFF
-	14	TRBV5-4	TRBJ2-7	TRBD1	TGTGCCAGCAGCTGGACAGGGGATACCTACGAGCAGTACTTC	CASSWTGDTYEQYF
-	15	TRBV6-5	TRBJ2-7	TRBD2	TGTGCCAGCAGTTACTCGTGGCGGGGGGACTACGAGCAGTACTTC	CASSYSWRGDYEQYF
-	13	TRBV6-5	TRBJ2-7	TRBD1	TGTGCCAGCAGTTACTCAGGGACAGTCGAGCAGTACTTC	CASSYSGTVEQYF
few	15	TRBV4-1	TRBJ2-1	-	TGCGCCAGCAGCCAAGATCCCAGGGGAAACAATGAGCAGTTCTTC	CASSQDPRGNNEQFF
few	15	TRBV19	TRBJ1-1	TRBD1	TGTGCCAGTAGTTCAGGGGGCAGTGGGAACACTGAAGCTTTCTTT	CASSSGGSGNTEAFF
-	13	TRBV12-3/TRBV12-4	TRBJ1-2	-	TGTGCCAGCAGTTTTAACGGGAGATCTGGCTACACCTTC	CASSFNGRSGYTF
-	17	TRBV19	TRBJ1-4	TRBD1	TGTGCCAGTAGTATATCTCCCGCGGGACAGGGAGGGGAAAAACTGTTTTTT	CASSISPAGQGGEKLFF
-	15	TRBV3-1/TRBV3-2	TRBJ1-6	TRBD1	TGTGCCAGCAGCCAAGAAACAGGGGACCGTTCACCCCTCCACTTT	CASSQETGDRSPLHF
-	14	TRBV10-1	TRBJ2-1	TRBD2	TGCGCCAGCAGTGTGGGACTAGCCCCCCATGAGCAGTTCTTC	CASSVGLAPHEQFF
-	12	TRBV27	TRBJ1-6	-	TGTGCCAGTTCACAGGGCGGTTCACCCCTCCACTTT	CASSQGGSPLHF
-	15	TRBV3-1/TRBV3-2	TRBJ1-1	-	TGTGCCAGCAGCCCCCAGGACGGAGGAAACACTGAAGCTTTCTTT	CASSPQDGGNTEAFF
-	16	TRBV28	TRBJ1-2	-	TGTGCCAGCAGTCCCACGGCGGGGTTAAGAGAGAATGGCTACACCTTC	CASSPTAGLRENGYTF
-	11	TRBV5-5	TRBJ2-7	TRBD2	TGTGCCAGCAGTCGGGAGGGCGAGCAGTACTTC	CASSREGEQYF
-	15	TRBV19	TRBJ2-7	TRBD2	TGTGCCAGTAGTACCGGACTAGCGTTAAACTACGAGCAGTACTTC	CASSTGLALNYEQYF
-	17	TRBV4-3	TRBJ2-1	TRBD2	TGCGCCAGCAGCCAAGATTTCCGGGGGGGCTCCTACAATGAGCAGTTCTTC	CASSQDFRGGSYNEQFF